This TCR beta chain was obtained from a study of regulatory T cells in long-lasting Graves disease. For the study at large: For a period under 3 months, newly diagnosed Graves' patients had taken antithyroid drugs. Overall study findings and caveats: What was studied was peripheral blood only, and not thyroid tissue. Accuracy might have suffered from few samples.

Germline values: CDR1 GTSNPN, CDR2 SVGIG (reference sequence). This CDR3 spans 13 amino acids. Trimming took off 4 bases at V and 0 bases at J, with 8 bases between the two ends. CDR3-region Arm-PCR and iRepertoire HTBI primers produced the TCR beta libraries. Per the original methods: Sequenced samples collectively carried 60 to 75 TRBV and some 15 TRBJ segments. TCRdb analysed the multiplex PCR reads with MiXCR anew, one entry per CDR3 protein. TCRdb, rather than the study authors, made the V and J calls. The table records under 300,000 distinct CDR3 sequences, 15% to 20% of them present only once. Time point reported: newly diagnosed GD, antithyroid drugs for less than 3 months. Generation of the TCR library employed RNA extracted from PBMCs. In this sample, this clonotype turned up many times. Its antigen remains unknown.

This sequence joins TRBV30 and TRBJ2-3, with D possibly matching TRBD2 (5 bases). The specimen was peripheral blood mononuclear cells (PBMCs), collected at new diagnosis, from a patient treated with antithyroid drugs. The sequence came from a female donor with Graves disease. The CDR3 DNA reads TGTGCCTGGACTGGCGGGAGCACAGATACGCAGTATTTT. Protein sequence: CAWTGGSTDTQYF.